One and the same sample provided the 2 T cell receptor beta chains below, sequenced in a study of shared clonotypes between healthy human individuals. It was CD45RO-negative cells, positively selected for CCR7, that made up naive CD8 cells, with terminally differentiated effector memory CD45RA+ cells excluded. TCRdb's table, derived via immunoSEQ multiplex PCR, lists solely in-frame clones and lacks some. The data contain 550,000 to 650,000 clones, around 96% of them singletons. Specimen: naive CD8+ T cells sorted from blood. The source of these receptors is a woman in her 30s in good health.

V and J are TRBV28 and TRBJ2-7; D not resolved. With 4 bases removed from V and 3 bases from J, the gap between germline ends came to 10 bases. From germline, CDR1 is MDHEN and CDR2 SYDVKM. There are 13 residues in the CDR3. The CDR3 DNA sequence: TGTGCCAGCAGTTCCACAACGGACTACGAGCAGTACTTC. The encoded protein is CASSSTTDYEQYF.

This sequence joins TRBV11-2 and TRBJ1-2, with D uncertain. Looked up from germline, CDR1 is SGHAT and CDR2 is FQNNGV. The ends were cut back, 1 base at V and 7 bases at J, with 13 bases in the middle. The CDR3 is 14 residues long. The DNA for the CDR3 is TGTGCCAGCAGCTTAGGGATCAGCCTTGGTGGCTACACCTTC. It encodes CASSLGISLGGYTF.